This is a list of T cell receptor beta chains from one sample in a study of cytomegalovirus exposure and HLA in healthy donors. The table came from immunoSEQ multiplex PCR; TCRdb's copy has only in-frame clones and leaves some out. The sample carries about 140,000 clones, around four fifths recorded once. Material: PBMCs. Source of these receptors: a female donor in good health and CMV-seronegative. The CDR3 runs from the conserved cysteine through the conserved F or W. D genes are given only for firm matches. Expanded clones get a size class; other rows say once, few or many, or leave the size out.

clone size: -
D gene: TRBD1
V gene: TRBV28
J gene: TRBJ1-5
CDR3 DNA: TGTGCCAGCAGTCCCGAGACAGGGGGGATTTATAGCAATCAGCCCCAGCATTTT
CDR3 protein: CASSPETGGIYSNQPQHF

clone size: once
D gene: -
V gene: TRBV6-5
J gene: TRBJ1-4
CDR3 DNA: TGTGCCAGCAGACGGGATCTAATCGAAAAACTGTTTTTT
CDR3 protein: CASRRDLIEKLFF

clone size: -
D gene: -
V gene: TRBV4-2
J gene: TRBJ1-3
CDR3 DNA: TGTGCCAGCAGCCAAGCTGGGGCCTTGGGCTCTGGAAACACCATATATTTT
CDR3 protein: CASSQAGALGSGNTIYF

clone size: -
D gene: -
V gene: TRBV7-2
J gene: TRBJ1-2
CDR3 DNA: TGTGCCAGCAGCTTATCCCCGAGCTATGGCTACACCTTC
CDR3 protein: CASSLSPSYGYTF

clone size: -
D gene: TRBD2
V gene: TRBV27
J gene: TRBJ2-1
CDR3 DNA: TGTGCCAGCAGTTTATCCCGGGGGGGAAGTGTCGGGAGAAATGAGCAGTTCTTC
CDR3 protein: CASSLSRGGSVGRNEQFF

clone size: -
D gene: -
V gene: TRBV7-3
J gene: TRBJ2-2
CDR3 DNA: TGTGCCAGCAGCCCAAACCCAGGGGCGAACACCGGGGAGCTGTTTTTT
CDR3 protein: CASSPNPGANTGELFF

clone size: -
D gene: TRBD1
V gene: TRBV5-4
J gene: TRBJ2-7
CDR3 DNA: TGTGCCAGCAGCTTAGGGGACAGACCCTACGAGCAGTACTTC
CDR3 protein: CASSLGDRPYEQYF

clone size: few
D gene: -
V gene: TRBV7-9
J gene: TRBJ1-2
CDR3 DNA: TGTGCCAGCAGCCCCCCGCTCCGGGACTATGGCTACACCTTC
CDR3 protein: CASSPPLRDYGYTF

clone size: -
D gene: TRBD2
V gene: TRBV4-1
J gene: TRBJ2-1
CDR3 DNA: TGCGCCAGCAGCCAAGATCGGGGGGAGCACAATGAGCAGTTCTTC
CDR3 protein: CASSQDRGEHNEQFF

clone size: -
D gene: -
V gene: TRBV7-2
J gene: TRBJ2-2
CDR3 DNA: TGTGCCAGCAGCTTAGGGGCAGGATGGGACACCGGGGAGCTGTTTTTT
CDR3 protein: CASSLGAGWDTGELFF

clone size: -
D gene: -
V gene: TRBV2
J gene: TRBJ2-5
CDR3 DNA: TGTGCCAGCAGTGGATATACGGGTGGAGGGGAGACCCAGTACTTC
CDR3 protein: CASSGYTGGGETQYF

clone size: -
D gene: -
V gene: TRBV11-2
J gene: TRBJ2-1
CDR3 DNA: TGTGCCAGCAGCTTAACGCTTACCGGGACACGCGATTCCAATGAGCAGTTCTTC
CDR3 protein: CASSLTLTGTRDSNEQFF

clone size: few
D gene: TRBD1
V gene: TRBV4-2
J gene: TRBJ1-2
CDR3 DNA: TGTGCCAGCAGCCCCATACAGGGGGCCGGAGGCTACACCTTC
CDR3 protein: CASSPIQGAGGYTF

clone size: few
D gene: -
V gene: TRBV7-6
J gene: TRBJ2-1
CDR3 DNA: TGTGCCAGCAGCTTAGCGCAGAGGGGGTATGATGAGCAGTTCTTC
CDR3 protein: CASSLAQRGYDEQFF

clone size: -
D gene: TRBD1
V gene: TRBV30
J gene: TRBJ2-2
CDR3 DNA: TGTGCCTGGAGCCCAGGGACAGGGAGGAGTTTACTAACCGGGGAGCTGTTTTTT
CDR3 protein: CAWSPGTGRSLLTGELFF

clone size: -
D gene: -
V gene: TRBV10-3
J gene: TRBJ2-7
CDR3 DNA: TGTGCCATCACCCAGGGGTACGAGCAGTACTTC
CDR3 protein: CAITQGYEQYF

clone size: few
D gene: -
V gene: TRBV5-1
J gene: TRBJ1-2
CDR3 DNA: TGCGCCAGCAGCTTGTACAGGGCCGAGTATGGCTACACCTTC
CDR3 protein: CASSLYRAEYGYTF

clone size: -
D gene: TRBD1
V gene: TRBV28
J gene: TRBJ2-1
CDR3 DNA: TGTGCCAGCATGGGACAGGGGGCATCCTACAATGAGCAGTTCTTC
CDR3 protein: CASMGQGASYNEQFF

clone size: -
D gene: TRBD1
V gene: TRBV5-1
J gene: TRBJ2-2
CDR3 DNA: TGCGCCAGCAGGCCGGGACAGAAGAACACCGGGGAGCTGTTTTTT
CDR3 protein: CASRPGQKNTGELFF

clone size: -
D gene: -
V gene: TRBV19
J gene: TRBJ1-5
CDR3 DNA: TGTGCCAGTAGCATGTTTGGGGCAAATCAGCCCCAGCATTTT
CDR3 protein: CASSMFGANQPQHF

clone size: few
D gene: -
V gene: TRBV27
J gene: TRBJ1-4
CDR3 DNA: TGTGCCAGCAGTGCGACAGGAGTTGCAACTAATGAAAAACTGTTTTTT
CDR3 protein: CASSATGVATNEKLFF

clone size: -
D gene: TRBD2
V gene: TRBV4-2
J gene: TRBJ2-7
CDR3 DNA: TGTGCCAGCAGCCAAGGGGGACTATCCTACGAGCAGTACTTC
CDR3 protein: CASSQGGLSYEQYF

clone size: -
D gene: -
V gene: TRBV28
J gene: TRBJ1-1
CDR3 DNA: TGTGCCAGCAGTCTTTCCGGGGATTGGACTGAAGCTTTCTTT
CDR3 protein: CASSLSGDWTEAFF

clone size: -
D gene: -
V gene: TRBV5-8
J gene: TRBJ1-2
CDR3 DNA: TGTGCCAGCAGCTTCCGGGGCGCGGGGTATGGCTACACCTTC
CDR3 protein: CASSFRGAGYGYTF

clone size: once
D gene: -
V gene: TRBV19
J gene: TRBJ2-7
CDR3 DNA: TGTGCCAGTAGCCGGCAGGCAGGGAGGTACGAGCAGTACTTC
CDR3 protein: CASSRQAGRYEQYF

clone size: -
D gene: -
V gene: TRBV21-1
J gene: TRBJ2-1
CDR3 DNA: TGTGCCAGCAGCCTGTTAGGGGAGGGCCCGGCCTACAATGAGCAGTTCTTC
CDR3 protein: CASSLLGEGPAYNEQFF